One sample yielded the 32 T cell receptor beta chains listed below, sequenced in a study of OX40 agonist ivuxolimab in advanced cancers. Libraries came from the immunoSEQ multiplex PCR assay. In TCRdb, the immuneACCESS table is reduced to in-frame sequences with V and J assigned. These tables do not hold every clone; where another copy was compared, an unresolved V gene accounts for under half, and the others remain unexplained. A total of about 80,000 clones appear in this sample, 94% of them only once. Roughly 9.6% of the sample belongs to the ten largest clones. Sequences were derived from CD4+ or CD8+ T cells sorted from blood, sampled in a trial of the OX40 agonist ivuxolimab. These TCRs come from an adult with an advanced solid tumor such as melanoma, head and neck, liver or kidney cancer.

V gene TRBV9 combines with J gene TRBJ2-1; 8 nucleotides align to TRBD2. V trimming: 2 bases; J trimming: 10 bases; junction bases outside the gene matches: 8. The CDR3 runs 14 residues. Per the germline V gene, CDR1 is SGDLS and CDR2 is YYNGEE. The CDR3 sequence: CASSVGLAPNEQFF. The CDR3 nucleotides read TGTGCCAGCAGCGTCGGACTAGCCCCCAACGAGCAGTTCTTC. The variable domain in full, with the rest retrieved from reference TRBV9 and TRBJ2-1, is DSGVTQTPKHLITATGQRVTLRCSPRSGDLSVYWYQQSLDQGLQFLIQYYNGEERAKGNILERFSAQQFPDLHSELNLSSLELGDSALYFCASSVGLAPNEQFFGPGTRLTVL.

The rearrangement links TRBV27 to TRBJ2-3; the match to TRBD2 covers 10 bases. Germline values: CDR1 MNHEY, CDR2 SMNVEV (reference sequence). CDR3 length equals 17 residues. Losses at the gene ends were 4 bases for V and 0 bases for J; bases not matched to a gene: 7. The CDR3 DNA sequence: TGTGCCAGCAGTTCCTGGACGACTAGCGGGAGCACAGATACGCAGTATTTT. Protein: CASSSWTTSGSTDTQYF.

V and J are TRBV28 and TRBJ2-7; no reliable D call. The germline gives CDR1 MDHEN, CDR2 SYDVKM. The CDR3 extends over 12 amino acids. The V gene lost 0 bases and the J gene lost 4 bases, with 4 bases spanning the gap. This CDR3 is CASSLWGYEQYF. The CDR3 nucleotides read TGTGCCAGCAGTTTATGGGGGTACGAGCAGTACTTC.

This clone was found once. Other DNA sequences in the same sample also yield this CDR3. This chain connects TRBV11-3 to TRBJ1-2; tentatively, D is TRBD1 (6 bases). The CDR3 spans 12 residues. The V and J ends lost 3 bases and 8 bases respectively, with 10 bases between them. From germline, CDR1 is SGHNT and CDR2 YENEEA. CDR3 nucleotide sequence: TGTGCCAGCAGCTTGGGGGGGGCAGGCTACACCTTC. It codes for CASSLGGAGYTF.

To note about this clone: Different DNA sequences within this sample yield the same CDR3. The rearrangement links TRBV5-6 to TRBJ1-1; 7 bases are shared with TRBD1. The V and J ends lost 5 bases and 0 bases, in that order; junction bases with no gene match: 4. This CDR3 is 14 amino acids long. Germline V gene data show CDR1 as SGHDT and CDR2 as YYEEEE. CDR3 nucleotides: TGTGCCAGCAGTTGGGACAGATTGAACACTGAAGCTTTCTTT. Residues: CASSWDRLNTEAFF.

CDR3 sequence: CASSADRGAYEQYF. DNA of the CDR3: TGTGCCAGTAGCGCGGACAGGGGGGCCTACGAGCAGTACTTC. The chain recombines TRBV19 with TRBJ2-7; TRBD1 aligns across 10 bases. Trimming removed 6 bases from V and 2 bases from J; junction bases left unmatched: 4. The germline V gene encodes CDR1 LNHDA and CDR2 SQIVND (reference sequence). The CDR3 contains 14 residues.

The J gene is TRBJ2-1, the V gene TRBV11-2; D is possibly TRBD2 (5 bases). Trimming took 3 bases from V and 0 from J, leaving 15 bases between them. This CDR3 spans 17 amino acids. The germline V gene encodes CDR1 SGHAT and CDR2 FQNNGV. In nucleotides, the CDR3 is TGTGCCAGCAGCTTCTTACTAGAGTACAGCTCCTACAATGAGCAGTTCTTC. This gives the protein CASSFLLEYSSYNEQFF.

This clone was recorded once. The chain links TRBV4-2 to TRBJ2-7, with D uncertain. The CDR3 is made up of 16 amino acids. Germline V gene lookup returns CDR1 LGHNA and CDR2 YNFKEQ. V gave up 1 base and J gave up 4 bases, with 17 bases separating them. CDR3 amino acids: CASSQAPLASGYEQYF. CDR3 DNA: TGTGCCAGCAGCCAAGCTCCCTTGGCGAGTGGGTACGAGCAGTACTTC.

The chain combines TRBV19 with TRBJ1-4; the match to TRBD1 covers 8 bases. The CDR3 is 17 amino acids. Germline lookup yields CDR1 LNHDA and CDR2 SQIVND (reference sequence). With V trimmed by 2 bases and J by 7 bases, 12 bases remained unmatched. The CDR3 region is CASSISGAGGGSEKLFF. CDR3 DNA sequence: TGTGCCAGTAGTATATCGGGAGCAGGGGGCGGATCTGAAAAACTGTTTTTT. Full variable domain (rest looked up from reference TRBV19 and TRBJ1-4): DGGITQSPKYLFRKEGQNVTLSCEQNLNHDAMYWYRQDPGQGLRLIYYSQIVNDFQKGDIAEGYSVSREKKESFPLTVTSAQKNPTAFYLCASSISGAGGGSEKLFFGSGTQLSVL.

The chain is built from TRBV27 and TRBJ1-5; 7 bases are shared with TRBD1. V was pared by 10 bases and J by 10 bases, with 10 bases of the junction left unmatched. CDR3 size: 12 residues. Germline V lookup: CDR1 MNHEY, CDR2 SMNVEV (reference sequence). The CDR3 DNA reads TGTGCCATCACAGGGGAGGGAGAACCCCAGCATTTT. Encoded protein: CAITGEGEPQHF.

J is TRBJ2-2 and V is TRBV7-2, with TRBD2 matching over 11 bases. The CDR3 totals 17 residues. V lost 3 bases and J lost 7; bases outside the gene matches: 10. Germline V CDR1 and CDR2: SGHTA, FQGNSA. Here the CDR3 reads CASSLTQTSGTFGELFF. CDR3 nucleotides: TGTGCCAGCAGCTTGACGCAGACTAGCGGGACGTTCGGGGAGCTGTTTTTT.

The chain has TRBV2 and TRBJ1-3, with D tentatively TRBD1 (5 bases). The CDR3 covers 15 residues. Germline V CDR1 and CDR2: SNHLY, FYNNEI. Trimming took off 3 bases at V and 4 bases at J, with 13 bases between the two ends. CDR3 amino acids: CASSEGGFPGNTIYF. The CDR3 nucleotides are TGTGCCAGCAGTGAGGGGGGTTTTCCCGGAAACACCATATATTTT.

The V and J genes are TRBV7-9 and TRBJ2-2; possible D gene TRBD1, 5 bases. Trimming left V 5 bases short and J 4 bases short, with 11 bases between. Germline CDR1 and CDR2: SEHNR and FQNEAQ (reference sequence). The CDR3 consists of 14 residues. The CDR3 protein is CASSPTESTGELFF. The CDR3, as DNA: TGTGCCAGCAGCCCGACAGAATCCACCGGGGAGCTGTTTTTT.

The chain employs TRBV7-2 and TRBJ2-2; 7 nucleotides align to TRBD2. The germline CDR1 and CDR2 sequences are SGHTA and FQGNSA. CDR3 length: 15 residues. Trimming removed 2 bases from V and 1 base from J; junction bases left unmatched: 1. The CDR3 DNA sequence: TGTGCCAGCAGCTTATCGGGAGGGAACACCGGGGAGCTGTTTTTT. Encoded protein: CASSLSGGNTGELFF.

This rearrangement joins TRBV5-6 to TRBJ1-2; TRBD1 aligns across 11 bases. Per the germline V gene, CDR1 is SGHDT and CDR2 is YYEEEE. CDR3 length: 17 residues. Germline trimming cut 4 bases from V and 4 bases from J; bases unmatched to any gene: 12. The CDR3 sequence: CASSSYRTGGLGYGYTF. CDR3 bases: TGTGCCAGCAGCAGCTACAGGACAGGGGGCCTAGGCTATGGCTACACCTTC.

V usage is TRBV9 and J usage is TRBJ2-7, with 7 nucleotides matching TRBD2. Trimming took 0 bases from V and 2 from J; bases not matched to a gene: 5. Per germline, CDR1 SGDLS and CDR2 YYNGEE. This CDR3 has 15 residues. The CDR3 spells CASSVGSGNTYEQYF. DNA for the CDR3: TGTGCCAGCAGCGTAGGAAGCGGGAATACCTACGAGCAGTACTTC.

The chain employs TRBV19 and TRBJ1-5; a possible D gene is TRBD1 (6 bases). Between the trimmed V and J ends, which lost 10 bases and 4 bases, there was a span of 17 bases. CDR3 length equals 14 residues. CDR1 and CDR2 (germline): LNHDA, SQIVND (reference sequence). The CDR3 region is CATQHRVWNQPQHF. CDR3 nucleotide sequence: TGTGCCACCCAACACAGGGTTTGGAATCAGCCCCAGCATTTT.

The V call is TRBV11-3, the J call TRBJ1-1; weak D call: TRBD1 (5 bases). The CDR3 consists of 14 residues. With 4 bases removed from V and 11 bases from J, the gap between germline ends came to 20 bases. Germline V gene sequence: CDR1 SGHNT, CDR2 YENEEA. The CDR3 nucleotides read TGTGCCAGCAGCTCTTCCACTCAGGGCCTCGCGGCTTTCTTT. This gives the protein CASSSSTQGLAAFF.

In its sample, this clone was seen once. The rearrangement links TRBV4-3 to TRBJ2-3, with 11 bases fitting TRBD2. The V segment lost 3 bases and the J segment 3 bases; nucleotides outside the gene matches: 2. Germline V gene sequence: CDR1 LGHNA, CDR2 YSLEER. The CDR3 runs 15 residues. The CDR3 nucleotides are TGCGCCAGCAGCCATGGGACTAGCGGAACAGATACGCAGTATTTT. Protein product: CASSHGTSGTDTQYF.

The chain combines TRBV5-8 with TRBJ1-2; D is possibly TRBD1 (6 bases). The CDR3 covers 15 residues. Between the trimmed V and J ends, which lost 1 base and 3 bases, there was a span of 13 bases. Germline CDR1 is SGHTS and CDR2 is YDEGEE. CDR3 in amino acids: CASSLRTAWYYGYTF. CDR3 nucleotides: TGTGCCAGCAGCTTGAGGACAGCATGGTACTATGGCTACACCTTC.

This clone came up once. This rearrangement joins TRBV27 to TRBJ1-1; 10 bases line up with TRBD1. The CDR3 has 15 amino acids. V shed 2 bases and J 1 base; nucleotides not matched to a gene: 1. Germline V gene lookup returns CDR1 MNHEY and CDR2 SMNVEV (reference sequence). The CDR3 sequence is CASSLGTGANTEAFF. The CDR3 DNA follows: TGTGCCAGCAGTTTAGGGACAGGGGCGAACACTGAAGCTTTCTTT.

This clone was observed once. V and J are TRBV7-9 and TRBJ2-1; D is perhaps TRBD1 (6 bases). The CDR3 extends over 15 amino acids. Germline loops: CDR1 SEHNR, CDR2 FQNEAQ (reference sequence). Trimming removed 6 bases at V and 2 bases at J, with 14 bases between. The CDR3, as DNA: TGTGCCAGCAGACCAGGACAGAGAGCCTACAATGAGCAGTTCTTC. This encodes CASRPGQRAYNEQFF.

V is TRBV5-4 and J is TRBJ2-1, with 10 bases fitting TRBD1. With 4 bases clipped from V and 7 bases from J, the junction kept 8 bases outside the gene matches. Germline lookup yields CDR1 SGHNT and CDR2 YYREEE (reference sequence). This CDR3 spans 15 amino acids. The CDR3 DNA reads TGTGCCAGCAGCCCGGATCCGGGACAGGGGAATGAGCAGTTCTTC. Encoded protein: CASSPDPGQGNEQFF.

V usage is TRBV19 and J usage is TRBJ2-1; 9 bases are a match to TRBD2. The germline V gene encodes CDR1 LNHDA and CDR2 SQIVND (reference sequence). V was clipped by 3 bases and J by 6 bases; unmatched bases: 6. CDR3 length: 15 residues. The CDR3 nucleotides are TGTGCCAGTAGTATGGCGGGGGGGGTTTCCAATGAGCAGTTCTTC. Its translation: CASSMAGGVSNEQFF.

The CDR3, as DNA: TGCAGCGTTGAAGATAACGCCAACGAGCAGTACTTC. It is translated as CSVEDNANEQYF. The chain recombines TRBV29-1 with TRBJ2-7; unclear D gene. The V gene lost 0 bases and the J gene lost 5 bases, with 8 bases spanning the gap. The CDR3 extends over 12 amino acids. Germline-derived CDR1 and CDR2 are SQVTM and ANQGSEA.

The chain uses TRBV5-1 and TRBJ2-7; 8 positions match TRBD2. CDR1 and CDR2 from the germline V gene are SGHRS and YFSETQ. The V gene end was trimmed by 0 bases and the J gene end by 3 bases; junction bases not matched to a gene: 5. The CDR3 totals 15 residues. The CDR3 region has the DNA TGCGCCAGCAGCTTGGGCGGTAGCGGGATCTACGAGCAGTACTTC. It is translated as CASSLGGSGIYEQYF.

V gene TRBV7-9 combines with J gene TRBJ2-3; D remains ambiguous. The V gene lost 4 bases and the J gene lost 6 bases, with 8 bases spanning the gap. The germline V gene has CDR1 SEHNR and CDR2 FQNEAQ (reference sequence). This CDR3 has 12 residues. CDR3 in amino acids: CASSSALDTQYF. In DNA, the CDR3 is TGTGCCAGCAGCTCAGCGCTCGATACGCAGTATTTT. The variable domain in full, completed from reference TRBV7-9 and TRBJ2-3, reads DTGVSQNPRHKITKRGQNVTFRCDPISEHNRLYWYRQTLGQGPEFLTYFQNEAQLEKSRLLSDRFSAERPKGSFSTLEIQRTEQGDSAMYLCASSSALDTQYFGPGTRLTVL.

This chain joins TRBV5-1 and TRBJ2-7, with 11 positions matching TRBD1. CDR1 and CDR2 (germline): SGHRS, YFSETQ. V gave up 7 bases and J gave up 3 bases; unmatched junction bases: 6. The CDR3 totals 14 residues. DNA of the CDR3: TGCGCCAGCTCAACGGGACAGGGGGTCTACGAGCAGTACTTC. The encoded protein is CASSTGQGVYEQYF.

This clone was counted many times. This chain connects TRBV6-5 to TRBJ2-3; D call uncertain. Trimming stripped 0 bases from V and 6 bases from J, with 7 bases between. CDR3 length equals 13 residues. In germline, CDR1 is MNHEY, CDR2 SVGAGI. The CDR3 DNA sequence: TGTGCCAGCAGTTACTCGATGTCTGATACGCAGTATTTT. Translated: CASSYSMSDTQYF.

Here the CDR3 reads CASGLVMRENTGELFF. CDR3 nucleotide sequence: TGTGCTAGTGGTTTGGTCATGCGGGAGAACACCGGGGAGCTGTTTTTT. The chain carries TRBV12-5 and TRBJ2-2, with D possibly TRBD2 on 6 matching bases. The CDR3 has 16 residues. The V end was cut by 0 bases, the J end by 1 base, with 9 bases between. Germline values: CDR1 LGHNT, CDR2 FRNRAP.

The rearrangement joins TRBV29-1 to TRBJ2-4; D unclear. V shed 4 bases and J shed 0 bases, with 4 bases lying between them. Germline CDR1 SQVTM, CDR2 ANQGSEA. The length of the CDR3 is 12 residues. CDR3 residues: CSVVRAKNIQYF. Here the CDR3 DNA reads TGCAGCGTTGTAAGAGCCAAAAACATTCAGTACTTC.

The chain links TRBV18 to TRBJ1-4; 9 positions agree with TRBD1. Germline values: CDR1 KGHSH, CDR2 LQKENI. The V segment lost 3 bases and the J segment 3 bases; nucleotides outside the gene matches: 2. The CDR3 runs 15 residues. CDR3 region: CASSPTGGSNEKLFF. CDR3 nucleotides: TGTGCCAGCTCACCGACAGGGGGGTCTAATGAAAAACTGTTTTTT.